What follows are 12 T cell receptor beta chains derived from one specimen sequenced in a study of OX40 agonist ivuxolimab in advanced cancers. Only in-frame clones appear in the TCRdb table, and some are missing; sequencing was by immunoSEQ multiplex PCR. The table has some 76,000 clones, around four fifths seen once; the top ten hold about 1.8%. The material sequenced was CD4+ or CD8+ T cells sorted from blood, taken in a trial of the OX40 agonist ivuxolimab. The source of these receptors is an adult with an advanced solid tumor such as melanoma, head and neck, liver or kidney cancer.

V is TRBV6-5 and J is TRBJ1-6; D unclear. CDR1 is MNHEY, CDR2 SVGAGI, per germline. The CDR3 is 13 amino acids. Trimming removed 6 bases from V and 9 bases from J, with 12 bases in between. The CDR3 here is CASRDLSSSPLHF. CDR3 DNA: TGTGCCAGCAGGGACCTTTCAAGTTCACCCCTCCACTTT.

This chain joins TRBV19 and TRBJ2-7; the D gene is possibly TRBD2 (5 bases). V lost 6 bases and J lost 1, with 13 bases in between. CDR1 LNHDA and CDR2 SQIVND come from the germline V gene (reference sequence). CDR3 length: 14 amino acids. Here the CDR3 reads CASRRGAESYEQYF. DNA for the CDR3: TGTGCCAGTAGACGGGGAGCGGAATCCTACGAGCAGTACTTC.

This rearrangement joins TRBV7-3 to TRBJ2-2; D tentatively fits TRBD1 or TRBD2 (5 bases each). V was clipped by 3 bases and J by 0 bases, with 11 bases between them. There are 16 residues in the CDR3. From germline, CDR1 is SGHTA and CDR2 FQGTGA. The CDR3 is CASSLSRGSNTGELFF. CDR3 nucleotide sequence: TGTGCCAGCAGCTTGTCCCGGGGCTCGAACACCGGGGAGCTGTTTTTT.

The genes are TRBV18 and TRBJ2-1; 10 nucleotides line up with TRBD1. In germline, CDR1 is KGHSH, CDR2 LQKENI. The junction had 0 bases not matched to a gene; V was cut back by 3 bases and J by 4 bases. The CDR3 runs to 14 residues. The CDR3 here is CASSPDRGYNEQFF. Written as DNA, the CDR3 is TGTGCCAGCTCACCGGACAGGGGGTACAATGAGCAGTTCTTC. The entire variable domain, with the rest obtained from reference TRBV18 and TRBJ2-1, is as follows: NAGVMQNPRHLVRRRGQEARLRCSPMKGHSHVYWYRQLPEEGLKFMVYLQKENIIDESGMPKERFSAEFPKEGPSILRIQQVVRGDSAAYFCASSPDRGYNEQFFGPGTRLTVL.

The CDR3 bases are TGCGCCAGCAGCTTAACAGGAGGTAACACCGGGGAGCTGTTTTTT. Residues: CASSLTGGNTGELFF. The chain couples TRBV5-1 to TRBJ2-2, with D possibly being TRBD1 or TRBD2 (5 bases each). Germline CDR1 reads SGHRS; CDR2 reads YFSETQ. The CDR3 is made up of 15 amino acids. V was cut by 2 bases and J by 2 bases, with 10 bases left in between. Full variable domain (rest looked up from reference TRBV5-1 and TRBJ2-2): KAGVTQTPRYLIKTRGQQVTLSCSPISGHRSVSWYQQTPGQGLQFLFEYFSETQRNKGNFPGRFSGRQFSNSRSEMNVSTLELGDSALYLCASSLTGGNTGELFFGEGSRLTVL.

The chain carries TRBV19 and TRBJ2-5; TRBD2 agrees at 11 bases. The CDR3 is 16 amino acids. Germline CDR1 is LNHDA and CDR2 is SQIVND (reference sequence). V shed 5 bases and J 5 bases; nucleotides not matched to a gene: 10. This CDR3 is CASSLSSGGSVETQYF. CDR3 nucleotides: TGTGCCAGTAGTTTGTCTAGCGGGGGGTCAGTGGAGACCCAGTACTTC.

A remark on this clone: The same CDR3 is also encoded by other DNA sequences in this sample. The chain combines TRBV18 with TRBJ1-1; 9 bases align to TRBD1. The length of the CDR3 is 13 residues. CDR1 and CDR2 (germline): KGHSH, LQKENI. Germline trimming cut 6 bases from V and 4 bases from J; bases unmatched to any gene: 3. As DNA, the CDR3 is TGTGCCAGCTCCCCGACAGGGGGCACTGAAGCTTTCTTT. This translates into CASSPTGGTEAFF.

This clone was observed a single time. The chain couples TRBV19 to TRBJ2-7; 9 positions match TRBD1. Per the germline V gene, CDR1 is LNHDA and CDR2 is SQIVND (reference sequence). The CDR3 is 11 residues long. Trimming removed 8 bases from V and 9 bases from J; junction bases left unmatched: 5. CDR3 region: CASSDRGAQYF. CDR3 bases: TGTGCCAGTTCCGACAGGGGGGCGCAGTACTTC.

The chain links TRBV2 to TRBJ2-7, with 11 positions matching TRBD2. Per germline, CDR1 SNHLY and CDR2 FYNNEI. V was pared by 1 base and J by 7 bases, with 6 bases of the junction left unmatched. The CDR3 loop spans 15 amino acids. As DNA, the CDR3 is TGTGCCAGCAGTGAAGAACTAGCGGGAGTGGGAGAGCAGTACTTC. It yields the protein CASSEELAGVGEQYF.

The rearrangement uses TRBV7-3 and TRBJ2-1; 16 bases align to TRBD2. Germline V CDR1 and CDR2: SGHTA, FQGTGA. This CDR3 comprises 17 residues. The V gene end was trimmed by 4 bases and the J gene end by 6 bases; junction bases not matched to a gene: 6. The chain's CDR3 is CASSSPGLAGGRNEQFF. The DNA for the CDR3 is TGTGCCAGCAGCTCCCCGGGACTAGCGGGGGGGCGCAATGAGCAGTTCTTC.

The V gene is TRBV28, the J gene TRBJ1-5, with unresolved D. The V and J ends lost 6 bases and 0 bases respectively, with 12 bases between them. CDR1 and CDR2 (germline): MDHEN, SYDVKM. CDR3 length: 15 residues. The CDR3 sequence is CASSPSRRSNQPQHF. CDR3 DNA: TGTGCCAGCAGCCCGTCGAGGCGTAGCAATCAGCCCCAGCATTTT.

This clone was seen a handful of times. V is TRBV28 and J is TRBJ2-1; D not resolved. The CDR3 runs 10 residues. Germline V gene data show CDR1 as MDHEN and CDR2 as SYDVKM. Between the trimmed V and J ends, which lost 8 bases and 9 bases, there was a span of 8 bases. DNA of the CDR3: TGTGCCAGCGGCCGGCGTGAGCAGTTCTTC. As protein: CASGRREQFF.